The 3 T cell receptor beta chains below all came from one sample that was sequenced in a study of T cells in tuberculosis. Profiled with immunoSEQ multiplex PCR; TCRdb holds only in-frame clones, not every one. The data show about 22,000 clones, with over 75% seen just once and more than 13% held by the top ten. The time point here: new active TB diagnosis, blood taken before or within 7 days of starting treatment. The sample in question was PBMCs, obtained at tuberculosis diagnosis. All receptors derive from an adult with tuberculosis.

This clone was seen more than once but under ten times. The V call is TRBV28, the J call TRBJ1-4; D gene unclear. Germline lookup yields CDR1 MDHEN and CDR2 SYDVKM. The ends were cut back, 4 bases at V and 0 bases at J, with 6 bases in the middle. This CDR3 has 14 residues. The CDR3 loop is CASSSTATNEKLFF. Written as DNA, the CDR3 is TGTGCCAGCAGTTCTACAGCAACTAATGAAAAACTGTTTTTT.

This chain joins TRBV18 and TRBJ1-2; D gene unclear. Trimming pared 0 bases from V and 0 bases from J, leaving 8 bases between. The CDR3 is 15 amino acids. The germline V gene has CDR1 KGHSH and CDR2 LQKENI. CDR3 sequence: CASSPPSGTNYGYTF. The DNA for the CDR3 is TGTGCCAGCTCACCACCGAGCGGAACTAACTATGGCTACACCTTC.

In DNA form, the CDR3 reads TGTGCCAGCAGTGAAAGGGGAATGAACACTGAAGCTTTCTTT. Translating it yields CASSERGMNTEAFF. The chain links TRBV6-1 to TRBJ1-1, with D maybe TRBD1 (5 bases). The CDR3 is made up of 14 amino acids. V lost 2 bases and J 0 bases, leaving 7 bases between the germline ends. Germline V gives CDR1 MNHNS, CDR2 SASEGT.